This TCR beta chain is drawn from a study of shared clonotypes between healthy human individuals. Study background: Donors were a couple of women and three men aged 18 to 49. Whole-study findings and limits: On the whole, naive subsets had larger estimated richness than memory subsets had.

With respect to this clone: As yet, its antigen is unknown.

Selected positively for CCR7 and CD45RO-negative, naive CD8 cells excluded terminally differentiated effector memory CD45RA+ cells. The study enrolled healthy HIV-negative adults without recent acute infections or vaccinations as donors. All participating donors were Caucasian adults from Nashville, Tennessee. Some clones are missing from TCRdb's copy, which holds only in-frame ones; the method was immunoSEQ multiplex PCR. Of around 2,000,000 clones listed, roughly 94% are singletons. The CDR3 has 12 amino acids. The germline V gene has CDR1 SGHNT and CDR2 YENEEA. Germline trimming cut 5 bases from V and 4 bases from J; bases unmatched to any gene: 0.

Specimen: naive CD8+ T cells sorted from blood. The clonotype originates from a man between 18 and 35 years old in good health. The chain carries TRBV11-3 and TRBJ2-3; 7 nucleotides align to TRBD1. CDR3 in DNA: TGTGCCAGCAGCACAGGGGCAGATACGCAGTATTTT. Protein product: CASSTGADTQYF.